The entry below gives a single TCR beta chain sequence along with its context. The assay was immunoSEQ multiplex PCR, and TCRdb's table has in-frame clones only and misses some. The repertoire holds about 150,000 clones, with approximately 93% as singletons. V lost 1 base and J lost 6, with 9 bases in between. The CDR3 runs 13 residues. Germline assignment: CDR1 LNHNV and CDR2 YYDKDF (reference sequence). The data stem from a study of control samples from healthy donors and cancer patients. Sequencing was performed on blood. This clonotype was obtained from a man aged 18 to 30 in good health. The genes are TRBV15 and TRBJ1-1; D is uncertain. The CDR3 protein is CATSRVRGSEAFF. The CDR3 DNA is TGTGCCACCAGCAGAGTCCGGGGTTCTGAAGCTTTCTTT.